The 16 T cell receptor beta chains reported below all come from one sample, sequenced in a study of OX40 agonist ivuxolimab in advanced cancers. Profiling relied on immunoSEQ multiplex PCR, and the TCRdb table lists in-frame clones only, not all of them. The sample shows 55,000 to 65,000 clones, 80% to 95% of them seen only once. Sequencing was performed on CD4+ or CD8+ T cells sorted from blood, taken in a trial of the OX40 agonist ivuxolimab. All receptors come from an adult with an advanced solid tumor such as melanoma, head and neck, liver or kidney cancer.

The chain is built from TRBV19 and TRBJ1-5, with unresolved D. Germline CDR1 and CDR2: LNHDA and SQIVND (reference sequence). Trimming removed 3 bases from V and 0 bases from J, with 9 bases in between. The CDR3 length is 15 residues. The chain's CDR3 is CASSIILGSNQPQHF. CDR3 coding DNA: TGTGCCAGTAGTATCATCTTGGGTAGCAATCAGCCCCAGCATTTT. Drawing the rest from reference TRBV19 and TRBJ1-5, the complete variable domain is DGGITQSPKYLFRKEGQNVTLSCEQNLNHDAMYWYRQDPGQGLRLIYYSQIVNDFQKGDIAEGYSVSREKKESFPLTVTSAQKNPTAFYLCASSIILGSNQPQHFGDGTRLSIL.

This chain joins TRBV9 and TRBJ1-2, with TRBD1 matching over 12 bases. CDR1 SGDLS and CDR2 YYNGEE come from the germline V gene. CDR3 length: 14 amino acids. Trimming took 2 bases from V and 8 from J; bases not matched to a gene: 4. CDR3 coding DNA: TGTGCCAGCAGCGTGGGACAGGGGGCTTACGGCTACACCTTC. Amino acid sequence: CASSVGQGAYGYTF.

The rearrangement links TRBV12-5 to TRBJ1-1; D might be TRBD1 (6 bases). CDR1 is LGHNT and CDR2 is FRNRAP in the germline V gene. The V and J ends lost 4 bases and 9 bases respectively, with 18 bases between them. This CDR3 spans 14 amino acids. This CDR3 reads CASGSTEMDRQAFF. CDR3 sequence (DNA): TGTGCTAGTGGTTCGACGGAAATGGACAGACAAGCTTTCTTT.

This clone was detected once. V and J are TRBV2 and TRBJ1-2; D remains unclear. The CDR3 length is 15 residues. Germline-derived CDR1 and CDR2 are SNHLY and FYNNEI. The V gene lost 0 bases and the J gene lost 4 bases, with 12 bases spanning the gap. In nucleotides, the CDR3 is TGTGCCAGCAGTGAAGCATCGCAGGCTATCTATGGCTACACCTTC. Amino acid sequence: CASSEASQAIYGYTF.

V gene TRBV6-5 combines with J gene TRBJ1-5; TRBD1 is a possible D gene (6 bases). V lost 5 bases to trimming and J lost 6 bases, with 17 bases between them. The germline V gene encodes CDR1 MNHEY and CDR2 SVGAGI. The CDR3 contains 15 residues. The DNA for the CDR3 is TGTGCCAGCAGTGGTAGTACAGGGACCGCTCAGCCCCAGCATTTT. Translated, it gives CASSGSTGTAQPQHF.

V is TRBV19 and J is TRBJ1-5; D is perhaps TRBD1 (6 bases). The CDR3 loop spans 16 amino acids. Looked up from germline, CDR1 is LNHDA and CDR2 is SQIVND (reference sequence). Trimming pared 2 bases from V and 0 bases from J, leaving 11 bases between. CDR3: CASSIPAQGSNQPQHF. For the CDR3, the DNA is TGTGCCAGTAGTATACCGGCACAGGGTAGCAATCAGCCCCAGCATTTT.

This chain connects TRBV7-6 to TRBJ1-3; a possible D gene is TRBD1 (5 bases). Germline CDR1 and CDR2: SGHVS and FNYEAQ. This CDR3 is 14 amino acids long. Trimming removed 2 bases from V and 0 bases from J, with 5 bases in between. CDR3 nucleotide sequence: TGTGCCAGCAGCTTACAGGGCTCTGGAAACACCATATATTTT. Translating it yields CASSLQGSGNTIYF.

The rearrangement uses TRBV2 and TRBJ2-1; D is ambiguous. The germline V gene has CDR1 SNHLY and CDR2 FYNNEI. This CDR3 is 14 amino acids long. The V end was cut by 7 bases, the J end by 10 bases, with 20 bases between. CDR3 sequence reads: CASNGAMSSGEQFF. CDR3 coding DNA: TGTGCCAGCAACGGAGCAATGTCATCAGGCGAGCAGTTCTTC.

V is TRBV14 and J is TRBJ2-1, with D unclear. Germline V gene lookup returns CDR1 SGHDN and CDR2 FVKESK. This CDR3 contains 14 residues. V was shortened by 1 base and J by 4 bases, with 8 bases between the two germline ends. The CDR3 DNA reads as TGTGCCAGCAGCCAAGGAATCGGATACAATGAGCAGTTCTTC. This codes for CASSQGIGYNEQFF.

In this sample, this clone turned up once. Other DNA sequences in this sample translate to the same CDR3. This chain joins TRBV30 and TRBJ2-3; D remains ambiguous. V lost 0 bases to trimming and J lost 4 bases, with 5 bases between them. Germline V gene data show CDR1 as GTSNPN and CDR2 as SVGIG (reference sequence). The CDR3 contains 12 residues. For the CDR3, the DNA is TGTGCCTGGAGTGTCGGTGCAGATACGCAGTATTTT. Translation gives CAWSVGADTQYF.

The chain couples TRBV4-1 to TRBJ2-6; TRBD1 aligns across 9 bases. The CDR3 is 20 amino acids. The germline V gene has CDR1 MGHRA and CDR2 YSYEKL. With 3 bases clipped from V and 1 base from J, the junction kept 13 bases outside the gene matches. CDR3 amino acids: CASSQTTTGQGGSGANVLTF. CDR3 nucleotides: TGCGCCAGCAGCCAGACCACGACGGGACAGGGTGGGTCTGGGGCCAACGTCCTGACTTTC.

The chain links TRBV10-3 to TRBJ2-7; 7 nucleotides align to TRBD1. Trimming at V came to 1 base and at J to 6 bases, leaving 6 bases not matched to a gene. This CDR3 contains 14 residues. CDR1 and CDR2 (germline): ENHRY, SYGVKD. CDR3 nucleotides: TGTGCCATCAGTGAGTTGACAGGGCCCTGCGAGCAGTACTTC. Translation: CAISELTGPCEQYF.

This clone came up a few times. The chain carries TRBV12-5 and TRBJ1-5, with D uncertain. CDR3 length equals 12 residues. Per the germline V gene, CDR1 is LGHNT and CDR2 is FRNRAP. Trimming removed 6 bases at V and 1 base at J, with 4 bases between. Here the CDR3 reads CASGWSNQPQHF. The CDR3 DNA follows: TGTGCTAGTGGGTGGAGCAATCAGCCCCAGCATTTT.

The chain carries TRBV28 and TRBJ2-7; unclear D gene. The V gene's germline CDR1 is MDHEN and CDR2 SYDVKM. V was trimmed by 4 bases and J by 3 bases, leaving 13 bases between them. There are 14 residues in the CDR3. The DNA for the CDR3 is TGTGCCAGCAGTTCTCCGGGCCTAGACTACGAGCAGTACTTC. This gives the protein CASSSPGLDYEQYF.

The genes are TRBV12-5 and TRBJ1-1; 7 bases are shared with TRBD1. The CDR3 length is 14 residues. V lost 7 bases, J lost 0 bases, and 5 bases stayed unmatched. The V gene's germline CDR1 is LGHNT and CDR2 FRNRAP. The DNA of the CDR3 is TGTGCTAGTGCCCGGGACAGCTTGAACACTGAAGCTTTCTTT. Translated: CASARDSLNTEAFF.

V usage is TRBV9 and J usage is TRBJ2-3, with D unresolved. Germline V gene lookup returns CDR1 SGDLS and CDR2 YYNGEE. V was cut by 4 bases and J by 6 bases, with 6 bases left in between. The CDR3 is 11 residues long. The CDR3 sequence is CASSRSDTQYF. The CDR3 region has the DNA TGTGCCAGCAGCCGTTCGGATACGCAGTATTTT.